One sample yielded the 16 T cell receptor beta chains listed below, sequenced in a study of T cell clonality in common variable immunodeficiency (dated by TCRdb to about 2015). Library prep was done by the immunoSEQ multiplex PCR assay. This immuneACCESS table, as held by TCRdb, lists in-frame sequences with V and J called but not all clones. Of the missing ones, under half trace to an unresolved V gene in checked studies; the others have no known cause. In this sample the table shows more than 30,000 clones, and no singletons are among them. The leading ten clones occupy around 0.87% of the sample. Material for sequencing was peripheral blood mononuclear cells. All receptors derive from a person aged 18 to 75 in good health.

This clone was observed many times. The read ends 3 residues before the CDR3 terminus; that terminus is restored from the germline J gene. This rearrangement joins TRBV5-1 to TRBJ1-6; D unclear. The CDR3 has 15 amino acids. V was clipped by 5 bases and J by 0 bases, with 9 bases between them. The germline V gene has CDR1 SGHRS and CDR2 YFSETQ. This CDR3 is CASSAQSSYNSPLHF. CDR3 DNA (partial): TGCGCCAGCAGTGCTCAGAGCTCCTATAATTCACCC.

This clone appeared many times. Coverage ceases 3 residues before the CDR3 finishes, and the germline J gene fills in the end. This chain joins TRBV6-1 and TRBJ2-3; D is ambiguous. V was clipped by 2 bases and J by 2 bases, with 2 bases between them. Germline values: CDR1 MNHNS, CDR2 SASEGT. The CDR3 has 12 residues. The DNA read from the CDR3 is TGTGCCAGCAGTGAACTCACAGATACG. This translates into CASSELTDT. In full, the CDR3 reads CASSELTDTQYF.

In this sample, this clone turned up many times. The read terminates 3 residues ahead of where the CDR3 ends, so the germline J gene completes it. The J gene is TRBJ1-1, the V gene TRBV30; TRBD1 might be the D (5 bases). V gave up 2 bases and J gave up 1 base, with 14 bases separating them. Germline assignment: CDR1 GTSNPN and CDR2 SVGIG (reference sequence). The CDR3 length is 15 residues. CDR3 bases read: TGTGCCTGGAGTAAAGTGCTGGGGCCGAACACTGAA. This gives the protein CAWSKVLGPNTE. The CDR3 in full is CAWSKVLGPNTEAFF. Complete variable domain (other parts from reference TRBV30 and TRBJ1-1): SQTIHQWPATLVQPVGSPLSLECTVEGTSNPNLYWYRQAAGRGLQLLFYSVGIGQISSEVPQNLSASRPQDRQFILSSKKLLLSDSGFYLCAWSKVLGPNTEAFFGQGTRLTVV.

This clone was observed a few times. The likely explanation is a read error, given a far larger clone one base away. From the germline J gene comes the end of the CDR3, since the read stops 3 residues before it. The chain is built from TRBV11-2 and TRBJ2-3; D remains ambiguous. Trimming shortened V by 1 base and J by 5 bases, and 7 bases separated the two germline ends. Germline lookup yields CDR1 SGHAT and CDR2 FQNNGV. The CDR3 runs 13 residues. The DNA read from the CDR3 is TGTGCCAGCAGCTTAGGATCTAGAGATACG. Protein product: CASSLGSRDT. The whole CDR3 region reads CASSLGSRDTQYF.

This clone was recorded many times. One junction end does not reproduce the germline sequence, and a read error may be involved. The read is 3 residues too short to cover the CDR3 end, so that end is filled in from the germline J gene. The chain couples TRBV4-2 to TRBJ1-2; a weak D match, TRBD1 (6 bases). The germline V gene encodes CDR1 LGHNA and CDR2 YNFKEQ. There are 16 residues in the CDR3. This chain's CDR3 is CASSHLPWTAGDGYTF. The DNA read from the CDR3 is TGCGCCAGCAGCCACCTACCCTGGACAGCCGGTGATGGC.

This clone was seen ten or more times. The missing CDR3 end, 3 residues past where the read stops, is filled in from the germline J gene. V and J are TRBV19 and TRBJ1-1; D is unclear. Trimming took 4 bases from V and 1 from J, leaving 7 bases between them. Germline V gives CDR1 LNHDA, CDR2 SQIVND (reference sequence). The CDR3 is 13 residues long. The sequenced part of the CDR3 DNA is TGTGCCAGTAGTAAAGGGTGGAACACTGAA. As protein: CASSKGWNTE. The entire CDR3 sequence reads CASSKGWNTEAFF.

This clone was observed at least ten times. With the read ending 3 residues before the CDR3 end, the germline J gene is used to fill in that end. V and J are TRBV5-1 and TRBJ2-1, with D hard to call. Germline V gene sequence: CDR1 SGHRS, CDR2 YFSETQ. This CDR3 comprises 15 residues. Trimming left V 0 bases short and J 6 bases short, with 13 bases between. The CDR3 spells CASSLVGSSRNEQFF. CDR3 DNA (partial): TGCGCCAGCAGCTTGGTCGGTAGCTCGCGCAATGAG.

This clone was counted at least ten times. The CDR3 extends 3 residues past the end of the read, so its final part is completed from the germline J gene. This chain connects TRBV27 to TRBJ2-7; 9 bases line up with TRBD1. Germline CDR1 is MNHEY and CDR2 is SMNVEV (reference sequence). The CDR3 has 16 amino acids. J gave up 4 bases and V 5 bases, and 12 bases lay outside the gene matches. CDR3 loop: CASSPGLGTGTYEQYF. The sequenced CDR3 bases are TGTGCCAGCAGTCCCGGCCTAGGGACAGGGACGTACGAG.

This clone has at least ten counts. The read terminates 3 residues ahead of where the CDR3 ends, so the germline J gene completes it. This chain uses TRBV7-6 with TRBJ1-4, with D uncertain. Germline V gene sequence: CDR1 SGHVS, CDR2 FNYEAQ. Trimming cost V 2 bases and J 0 bases, with 10 bases left between them. CDR3 length: 16 amino acids. Here the CDR3 reads CASSLYSPATNEKLFF. CDR3 DNA (partial): TGTGCCAGCAGCTTATATAGTCCCGCAACTAATGAAAAA.

This clone has a count of ten or more. The CDR3 end lies 3 residues beyond the end of the read and is filled in from the germline J gene. The chain recombines TRBV18 with TRBJ1-1; no clear D. The CDR3 loop spans 16 amino acids. The V and J ends lost 1 base and 6 bases respectively, with 18 bases between them. Per the germline V gene, CDR1 is KGHSH and CDR2 is LQKENI. Incomplete CDR3 DNA: TGTGCCAGCTCACCACGACCCCAGAACTCAGCGCCTGAA. Translation gives CASSPRPQNSAPE. The CDR3 in full is CASSPRPQNSAPEAFF.

This clone was observed at least ten times. The read ends 3 residues shy of where the CDR3 ends; the end is completed using the germline J gene. The chain joins TRBV6-2 or TRBV6-3 to TRBJ2-7, with a possible D match to TRBD1 (5 bases). Germline lookup yields CDR1 MNHEY and CDR2 SVGEGT. This CDR3 contains 14 residues. V dropped 1 base and J dropped 2 bases, with 9 bases sitting between them. The sequenced CDR3 bases are TGTGCCAGCAGTTACTGGCAGGGCCCCTACGAG. Its protein product is CASSYWQGPYE. The full-length CDR3 reads as CASSYWQGPYEQYF.

This clone was observed at least ten times. CDR3 DNA, as far as it was read: TGTGCCAGCAGTGCCGGACAGGGGACTAGCTCCTACAATGAG. Translation: CASSAGQGTSSYNE. The complete CDR3 reads CASSAGQGTSSYNEQFF. The chain employs TRBV12-3 or TRBV12-4 and TRBJ2-1; maybe TRBD1 (9 bases). The CDR3 goes on 3 residues after the read ends, and that part is filled in from the germline J gene. V was clipped by 5 bases and J by 0 bases, with 17 bases between them. The CDR3 covers 17 residues.

This clone was picked up many times. The read finishes 3 residues shy of the CDR3 end, and the germline J gene is used to complete it. The V and J genes are TRBV19 and TRBJ2-5, with a possible D match to TRBD1 (6 bases). CDR3 size: 13 residues. The V end was cut by 3 bases, the J end by 3 bases, with 8 bases between. Looked up from germline, CDR1 is LNHDA and CDR2 is SQIVND (reference sequence). The CDR3 loop is CASSMRTEETQYF. CDR3 DNA, as far as it was read: TGTGCCAGTAGTATGAGGACAGAAGAGACC.

This clone appeared many times. CDR3 protein: CSVWQGETQYF. The CDR3 DNA, read in part, is TGCAGCGTTTGGCAGGGCGAGACC. The chain has TRBV29-1 and TRBJ2-5; D is perhaps TRBD1 (5 bases). The observed sequence ends 3 residues before the CDR3 terminus, with the missing tail filled in from the germline J gene. Germline CDR1 is SQVTM and CDR2 is ANQGSEA. The V gene lost 5 bases and the J gene lost 5 bases, with 9 bases spanning the gap. The CDR3 has 11 residues.

Ten or more counts support this clone. The read terminates 3 residues before the CDR3 end, so the remaining end is supplied by the germline J gene. The rearrangement joins TRBV6-2 or TRBV6-3 to TRBJ2-1; 12 nucleotides align to TRBD2. In germline, CDR1 is MNHEY, CDR2 SVGEGT. The CDR3 totals 16 residues. The V and J ends lost 1 base and 6 bases, in that order; junction bases with no gene match: 4. The CDR3 DNA, read in part, is TGTGCCAGCAGTTACTACCTAGCGGGAGGGGGCAATGAG. Residues: CASSYYLAGGGNE. The CDR3 as a whole reads CASSYYLAGGGNEQFF.

This clone was counted at least ten times. The sequenced fragment ends 3 residues before the CDR3 boundary, so the rest is inferred from the germline J gene. The chain recombines TRBV4-2 with TRBJ2-5, with 10 bases identical to TRBD1. This CDR3 contains 16 residues. The J segment lost 4 bases and the V segment lost 4 bases, leaving 9 bases of the junction unmatched. CDR1 LGHNA and CDR2 YNFKEQ come from the germline V gene. Incomplete CDR3 DNA: TGTGCCAGCAGCCGCCGGGACAGGGGTTCCCTAGAGACC. This translates into CASSRRDRGSLET. The complete CDR3 protein is CASSRRDRGSLETQYF.